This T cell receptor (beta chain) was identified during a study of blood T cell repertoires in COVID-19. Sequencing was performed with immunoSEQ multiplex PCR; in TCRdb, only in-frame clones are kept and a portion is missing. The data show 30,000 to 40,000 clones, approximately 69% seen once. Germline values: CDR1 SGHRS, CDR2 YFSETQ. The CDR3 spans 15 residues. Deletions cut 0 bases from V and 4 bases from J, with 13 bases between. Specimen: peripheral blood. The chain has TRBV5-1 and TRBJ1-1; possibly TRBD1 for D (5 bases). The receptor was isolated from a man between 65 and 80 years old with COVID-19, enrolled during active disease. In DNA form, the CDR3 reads TGCGCCAGCAGCTTGGCACTTACAGGTGGCACTGAAGCTTTCTTT. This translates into CASSLALTGGTEAFF.